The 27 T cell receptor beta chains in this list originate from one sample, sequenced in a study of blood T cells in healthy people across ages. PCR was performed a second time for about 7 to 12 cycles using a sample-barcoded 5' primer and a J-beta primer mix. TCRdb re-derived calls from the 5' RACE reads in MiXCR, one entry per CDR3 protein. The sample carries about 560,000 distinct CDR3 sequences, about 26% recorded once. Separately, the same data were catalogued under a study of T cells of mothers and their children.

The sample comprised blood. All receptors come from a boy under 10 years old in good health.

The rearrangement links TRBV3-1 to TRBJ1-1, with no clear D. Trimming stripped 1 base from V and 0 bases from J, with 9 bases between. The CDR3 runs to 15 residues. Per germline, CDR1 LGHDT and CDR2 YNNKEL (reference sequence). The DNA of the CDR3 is TGTGCCAGCAGCCAAGGTAGTAAGTTGAACACTGAAGCTTTCTTT. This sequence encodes CASSQGSKLNTEAFF. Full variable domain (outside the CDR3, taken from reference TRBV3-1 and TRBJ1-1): DTAVSQTPKYLVTQMGNDKSIKCEQNLGHDTMYWYKQDSKKFLKIMFSYNNKELIINETVPNRFSPKSPDKAHLNLHINSLELGDSAVYFCASSQGSKLNTEAFFGQGTRLTVV.

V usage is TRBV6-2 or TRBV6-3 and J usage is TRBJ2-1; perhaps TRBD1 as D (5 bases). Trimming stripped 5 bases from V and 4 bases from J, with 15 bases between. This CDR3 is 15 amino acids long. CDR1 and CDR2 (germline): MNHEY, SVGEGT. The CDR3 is CASSIREPPYNEQFF. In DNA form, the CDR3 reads TGTGCCAGCAGTATCAGGGAACCACCTTACAATGAGCAGTTCTTC.

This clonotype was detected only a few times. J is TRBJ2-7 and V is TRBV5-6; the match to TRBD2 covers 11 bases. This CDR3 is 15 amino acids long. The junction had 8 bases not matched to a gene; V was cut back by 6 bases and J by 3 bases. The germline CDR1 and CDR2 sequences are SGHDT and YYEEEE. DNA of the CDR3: TGTGCCAGCACAGCTTCGACTAGCGGGGTCTACGAGCAGTACTTC. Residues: CASTASTSGVYEQYF.

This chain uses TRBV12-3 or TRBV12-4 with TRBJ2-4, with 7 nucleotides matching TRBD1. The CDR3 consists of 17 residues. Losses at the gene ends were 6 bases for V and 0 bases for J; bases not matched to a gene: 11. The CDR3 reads CASSGQVLGLAKNIQYF. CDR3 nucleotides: TGTGCCAGCAGCGGACAGGTCCTAGGATTAGCCAAAAACATTCAGTACTTC.

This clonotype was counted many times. CDR3 coding DNA: TGCGCCAGCAGTGCCCAGGGGTACACAGATACGCAGTATTTT. As protein: CASSAQGYTDTQYF. The V and J genes are TRBV10-2 and TRBJ2-3; perhaps TRBD1 as D (6 bases). Between the trimmed V and J ends, which lost 4 bases and 2 bases, there was a span of 10 bases. The CDR3 is 14 residues long. The germline V gene encodes CDR1 WSHSY and CDR2 SAAADI.

The CDR3 DNA reads as TGCGCCAGCAGCCAAGTAGTGGATACGCAGTATTTT. Protein sequence: CASSQVVDTQYF. The chain is built from TRBV4-1 and TRBJ2-3; D uncertain. Germline loops: CDR1 MGHRA, CDR2 YSYEKL. The CDR3 loop spans 12 amino acids. Trimming cost V 1 base and J 6 bases, with 5 bases left between them.

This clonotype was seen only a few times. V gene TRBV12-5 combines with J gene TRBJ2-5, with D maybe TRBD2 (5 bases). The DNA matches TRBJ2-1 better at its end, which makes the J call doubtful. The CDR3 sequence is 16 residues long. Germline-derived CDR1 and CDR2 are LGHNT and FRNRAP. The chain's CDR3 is CASGLVYRREGNEQFF. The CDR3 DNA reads TGTGCTAGTGGTTTGGTTTACAGAAGAGAGGGCAATGAGCAGTTCTTC.

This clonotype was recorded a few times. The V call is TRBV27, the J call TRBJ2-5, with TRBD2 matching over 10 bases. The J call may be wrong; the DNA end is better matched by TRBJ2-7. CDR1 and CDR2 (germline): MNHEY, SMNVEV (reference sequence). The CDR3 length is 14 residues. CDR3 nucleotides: TGTGCCAGCAGTGCGGTAGCGGGAGGCTACGAGCAGTACTTC. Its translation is CASSAVAGGYEQYF.

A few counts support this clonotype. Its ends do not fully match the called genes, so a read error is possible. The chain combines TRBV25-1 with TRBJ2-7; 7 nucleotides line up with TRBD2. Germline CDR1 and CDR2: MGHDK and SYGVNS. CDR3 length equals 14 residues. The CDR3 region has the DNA TGTGCCAGCAGTGAACTTGTGACTAGCTACAAGCAGTACTTC. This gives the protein CASSELVTSYKQYF.

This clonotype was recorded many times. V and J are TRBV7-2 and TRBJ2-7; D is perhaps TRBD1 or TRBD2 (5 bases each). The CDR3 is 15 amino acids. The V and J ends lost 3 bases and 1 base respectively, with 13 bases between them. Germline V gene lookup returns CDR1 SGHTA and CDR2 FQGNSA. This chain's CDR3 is CASSLAGTESYEQYF. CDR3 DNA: TGTGCCAGCAGCTTGGCCGGGACCGAATCCTACGAGCAGTACTTC.

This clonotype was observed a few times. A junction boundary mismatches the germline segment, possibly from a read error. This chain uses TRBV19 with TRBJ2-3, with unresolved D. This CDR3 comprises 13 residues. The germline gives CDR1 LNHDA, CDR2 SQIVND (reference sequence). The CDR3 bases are TGTGCCGGTAGTATGTACCCCACAGATACGCAGTATTTT. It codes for CAGSMYPTDTQYF.

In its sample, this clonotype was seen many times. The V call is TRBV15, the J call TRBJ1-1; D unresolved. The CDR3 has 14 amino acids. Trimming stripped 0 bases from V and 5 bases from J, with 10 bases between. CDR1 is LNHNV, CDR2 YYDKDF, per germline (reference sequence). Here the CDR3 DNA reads TGTGCCACCAGCAGAGATCGGGTCGGGACTGAAGCTTTCTTT. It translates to CATSRDRVGTEAFF. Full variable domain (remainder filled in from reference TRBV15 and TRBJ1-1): DAMVIQNPRYQVTQFGKPVTLSCSQTLNHNVMYWYQQKSSQAPKLLFHYYDKDFNNEADTPDNFQSRRPNTSFCFLDIRSPGLGDTAMYLCATSRDRVGTEAFFGQGTRLTVV.

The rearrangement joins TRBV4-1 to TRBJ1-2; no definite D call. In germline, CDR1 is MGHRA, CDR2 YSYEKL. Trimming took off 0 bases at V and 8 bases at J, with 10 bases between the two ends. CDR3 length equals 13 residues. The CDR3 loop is CASSQEPGLGYTF. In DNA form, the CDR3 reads TGCGCCAGCAGCCAAGAGCCCGGCTTAGGCTACACCTTC.

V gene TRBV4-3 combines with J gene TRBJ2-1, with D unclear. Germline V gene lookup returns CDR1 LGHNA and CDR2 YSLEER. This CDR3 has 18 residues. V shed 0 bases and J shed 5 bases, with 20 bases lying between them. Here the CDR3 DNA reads TGCGCCAGCAGCCAAGAAAATCCCAACCCCCCGTTCCACAATGAGCAGTTCTTC. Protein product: CASSQENPNPPFHNEQFF.

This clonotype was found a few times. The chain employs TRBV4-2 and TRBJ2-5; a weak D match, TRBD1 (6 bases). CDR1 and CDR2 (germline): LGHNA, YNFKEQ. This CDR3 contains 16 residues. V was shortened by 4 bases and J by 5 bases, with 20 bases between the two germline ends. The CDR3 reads CASSPGTRALRETQYF. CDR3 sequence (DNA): TGTGCCAGCAGCCCCGGGACAAGAGCACTTCGGGAGACCCAGTACTTC.

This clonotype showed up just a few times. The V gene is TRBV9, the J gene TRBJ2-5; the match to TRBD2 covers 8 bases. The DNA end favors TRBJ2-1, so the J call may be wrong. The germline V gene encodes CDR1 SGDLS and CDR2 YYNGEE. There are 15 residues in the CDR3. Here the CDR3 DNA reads TGTGCCAGCAGCGATAGCGGGGCGGCCTACAATGAGCAGTTCTTC. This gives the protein CASSDSGAAYNEQFF.

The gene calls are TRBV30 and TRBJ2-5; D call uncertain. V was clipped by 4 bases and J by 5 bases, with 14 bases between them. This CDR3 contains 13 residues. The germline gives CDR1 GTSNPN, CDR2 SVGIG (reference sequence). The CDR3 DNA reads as TGTGCCTGGACCAGCCGGAGTGATGAGACCCAGTACTTC. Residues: CAWTSRSDETQYF. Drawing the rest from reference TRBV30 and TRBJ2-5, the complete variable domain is SQTIHQWPATLVQPVGSPLSLECTVEGTSNPNLYWYRQAAGRGLQLLFYSVGIGQISSEVPQNLSASRPQDRQFILSSKKLLLSDSGFYLCAWTSRSDETQYFGPGTRLLVL.

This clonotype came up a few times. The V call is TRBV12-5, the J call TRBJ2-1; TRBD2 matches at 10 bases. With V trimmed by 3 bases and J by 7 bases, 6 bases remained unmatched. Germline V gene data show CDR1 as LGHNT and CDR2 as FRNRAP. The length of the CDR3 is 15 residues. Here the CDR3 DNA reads TGTGCTAGTGGTTTTCTAGCGGGAGAATTGAATGAGCAGTTCTTC. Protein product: CASGFLAGELNEQFF. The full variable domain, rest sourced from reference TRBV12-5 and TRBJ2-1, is DARVTQTPRHKVTEMGQEVTMRCQPILGHNTVFWYRQTMMQGLELLAYFRNRAPLDDSGMPKDRFSAEMPDATLATLKIQPSEPRDSAVYFCASGFLAGELNEQFFGPGTRLTVL.

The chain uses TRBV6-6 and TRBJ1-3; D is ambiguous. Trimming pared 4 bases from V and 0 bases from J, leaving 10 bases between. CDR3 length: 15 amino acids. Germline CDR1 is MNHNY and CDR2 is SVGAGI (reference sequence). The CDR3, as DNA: TGTGCCAGCAGTTTACGACGGGGCTCTGGAAACACCATATATTTT. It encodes CASSLRRGSGNTIYF.

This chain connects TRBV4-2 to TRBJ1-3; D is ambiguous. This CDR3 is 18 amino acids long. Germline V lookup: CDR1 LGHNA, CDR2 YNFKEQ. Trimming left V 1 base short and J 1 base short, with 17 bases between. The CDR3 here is CASSQAHSSGMSGNTIYF. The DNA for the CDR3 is TGTGCCAGCAGCCAAGCCCACAGCTCGGGGATGTCTGGAAACACCATATATTTT.

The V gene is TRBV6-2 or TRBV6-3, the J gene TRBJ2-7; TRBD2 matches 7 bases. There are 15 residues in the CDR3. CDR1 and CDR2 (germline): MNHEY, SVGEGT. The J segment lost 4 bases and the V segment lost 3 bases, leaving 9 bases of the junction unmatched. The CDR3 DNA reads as TGTGCCAGCAGTTATGTTGGCGGGAGCGCTTACGAGCAGTACTTC. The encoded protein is CASSYVGGSAYEQYF.

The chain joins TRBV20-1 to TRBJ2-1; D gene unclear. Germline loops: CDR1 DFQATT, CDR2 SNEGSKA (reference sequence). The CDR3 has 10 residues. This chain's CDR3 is CTPIQNEQFF. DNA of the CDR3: TGCACCCCAATCCAGAATGAGCAGTTCTTC.

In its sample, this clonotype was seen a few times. The CDR3 sequence: CASSFGGTETQYF. CDR3 DNA sequence: TGTGCCAGCAGCTTCGGGGGAACAGAGACCCAGTACTTC. The rearrangement uses TRBV7-9 and TRBJ2-5; perhaps TRBD2 as D (6 bases). V lost 3 bases to trimming and J lost 4 bases, with 9 bases between them. This CDR3 is built from 13 residues. CDR1 is SEHNR, CDR2 FQNEAQ, per germline (reference sequence).

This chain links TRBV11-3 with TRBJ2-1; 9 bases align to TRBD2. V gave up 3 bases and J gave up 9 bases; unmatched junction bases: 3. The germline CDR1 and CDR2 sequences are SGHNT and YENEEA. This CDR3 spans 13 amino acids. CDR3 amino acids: CASSLRREGEQFF. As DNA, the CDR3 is TGTGCCAGCAGCTTGCGGCGGGAGGGTGAGCAGTTCTTC.

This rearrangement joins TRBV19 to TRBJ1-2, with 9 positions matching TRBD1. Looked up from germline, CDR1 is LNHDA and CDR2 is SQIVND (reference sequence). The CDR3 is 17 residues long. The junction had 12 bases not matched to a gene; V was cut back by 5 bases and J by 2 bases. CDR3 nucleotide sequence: TGTGCCAGTAGTCCGTCCTCGGGGACAGGGCTAAACTATGGCTACACCTTC. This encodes CASSPSSGTGLNYGYTF. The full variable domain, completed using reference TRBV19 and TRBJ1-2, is DGGITQSPKYLFRKEGQNVTLSCEQNLNHDAMYWYRQDPGQGLRLIYYSQIVNDFQKGDIAEGYSVSREKKESFPLTVTSAQKNPTAFYLCASSPSSGTGLNYGYTFGSGTRLTVV.

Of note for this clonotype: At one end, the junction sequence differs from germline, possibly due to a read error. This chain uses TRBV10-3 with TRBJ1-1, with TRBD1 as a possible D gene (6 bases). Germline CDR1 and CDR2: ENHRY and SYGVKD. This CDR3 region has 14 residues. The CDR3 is CAISESRQGSGQGF. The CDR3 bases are TGTGCCATCAGTGAGTCGCGGCAGGGGTCGGGGCAGGGCTTT.

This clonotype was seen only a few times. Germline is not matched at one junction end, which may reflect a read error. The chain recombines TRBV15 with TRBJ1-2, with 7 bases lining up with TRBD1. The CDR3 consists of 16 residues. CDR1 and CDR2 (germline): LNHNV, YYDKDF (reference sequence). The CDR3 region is CATSGESIQGVDGYTF. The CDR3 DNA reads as TGTGCCACCAGCGGAGAATCGATCCAGGGGGTTGATGGCTACACCTTC.